This TCR beta chain was sequenced for a study of blood T cell repertoires in COVID-19. Looking at the study overall: COVID-19 samples from acute and convalescent phases originated in the United States, Italy and Spain. The analysed material was cDNA or gDNA that came from T cells, B-cell-depleted T cells, or PBMCs.

The V gene's germline CDR1 is SGHRS and CDR2 YFSETQ. The CDR3 extends over 15 amino acids. J gave up 0 bases and V 2 bases, and 3 bases lay outside the gene matches. Per the original data handling: It was from reference gene primer amplification that nucleated cell counts were estimated. The method was immunoSEQ multiplex PCR; TCRdb's version includes in-frame clones alone and lacks a portion of them. The DNA was the basis for D and trimming; V, J and clone size are from that table. The sample yields some 190,000 clones, 88% seen once. This chain connects TRBV5-1 to TRBJ1-2, with 8 bases aligning to TRBD1. The sequencing input was peripheral blood. The sequence came from a man younger than 40 with acute or convalescent COVID-19. CDR3 loop: CASSLTGGTNYGYTF. As DNA, the CDR3 is TGCGCCAGCAGCTTAACAGGGGGTACTAACTATGGCTACACCTTC.